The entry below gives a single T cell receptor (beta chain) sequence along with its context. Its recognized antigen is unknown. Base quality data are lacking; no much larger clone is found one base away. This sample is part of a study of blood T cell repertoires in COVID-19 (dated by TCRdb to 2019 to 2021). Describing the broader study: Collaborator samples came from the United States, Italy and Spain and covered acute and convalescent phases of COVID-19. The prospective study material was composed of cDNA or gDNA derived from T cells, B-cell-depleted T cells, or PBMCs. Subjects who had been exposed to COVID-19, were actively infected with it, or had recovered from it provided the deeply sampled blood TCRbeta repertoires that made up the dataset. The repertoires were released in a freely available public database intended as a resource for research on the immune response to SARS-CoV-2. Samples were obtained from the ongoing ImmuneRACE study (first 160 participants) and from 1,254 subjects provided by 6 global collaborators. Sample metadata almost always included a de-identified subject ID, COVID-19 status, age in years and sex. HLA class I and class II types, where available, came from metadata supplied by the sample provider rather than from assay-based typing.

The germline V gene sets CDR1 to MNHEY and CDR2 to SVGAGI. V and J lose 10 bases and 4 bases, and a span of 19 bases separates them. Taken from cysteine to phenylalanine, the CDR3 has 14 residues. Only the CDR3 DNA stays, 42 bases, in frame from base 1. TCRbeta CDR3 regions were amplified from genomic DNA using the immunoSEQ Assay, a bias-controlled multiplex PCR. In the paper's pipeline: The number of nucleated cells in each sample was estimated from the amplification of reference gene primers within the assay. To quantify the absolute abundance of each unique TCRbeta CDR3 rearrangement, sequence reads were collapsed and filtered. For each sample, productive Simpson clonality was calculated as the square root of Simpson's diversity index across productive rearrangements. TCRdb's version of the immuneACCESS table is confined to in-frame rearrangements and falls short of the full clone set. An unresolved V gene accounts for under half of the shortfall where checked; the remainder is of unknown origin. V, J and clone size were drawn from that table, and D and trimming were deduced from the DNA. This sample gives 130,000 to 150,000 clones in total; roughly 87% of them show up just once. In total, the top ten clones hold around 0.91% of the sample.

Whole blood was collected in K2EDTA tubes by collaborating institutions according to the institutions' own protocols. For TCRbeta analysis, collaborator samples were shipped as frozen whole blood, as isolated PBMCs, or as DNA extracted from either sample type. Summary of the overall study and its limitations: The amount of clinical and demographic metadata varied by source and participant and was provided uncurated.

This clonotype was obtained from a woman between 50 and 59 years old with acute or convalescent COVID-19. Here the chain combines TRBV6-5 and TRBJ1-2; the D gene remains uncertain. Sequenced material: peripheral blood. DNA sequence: TGTGCCACGGGGAGGGTCGGCGGAATCTATGGCTACACCTTC. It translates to CATGRVGGIYGYTF.